This T cell receptor beta chain was sequenced for a study of sequential checkpoint blockade in melanoma. The germline CDR1 and CDR2 sequences are SGHNT and YENEEA. J gave up 6 bases and V 5 bases, and 10 bases lay outside the gene matches. The CDR3 runs to 16 residues. Described treatment: randomized to nivolumab then ipilimumab (arm A) or the reverse (arm B). Repertoires were generated with immunoSEQ multiplex PCR, while TCRdb's copy carries only in-frame clones and drops some. This table has some 18,000 clones, 26% appearing once. V and J are TRBV11-3 and TRBJ1-6; 7 bases match TRBD1. This sequence was found in a human donor with melanoma. Sequencing used tumor tissue (inferred from file names), obtained from a patient given nivolumab and ipilimumab in sequence. The CDR3 region has the DNA TGTGCCAGCAGCACCAGACAGGGAACGGGTAATTCACCCCTCCACTTT. It yields the protein CASSTRQGTGNSPLHF.